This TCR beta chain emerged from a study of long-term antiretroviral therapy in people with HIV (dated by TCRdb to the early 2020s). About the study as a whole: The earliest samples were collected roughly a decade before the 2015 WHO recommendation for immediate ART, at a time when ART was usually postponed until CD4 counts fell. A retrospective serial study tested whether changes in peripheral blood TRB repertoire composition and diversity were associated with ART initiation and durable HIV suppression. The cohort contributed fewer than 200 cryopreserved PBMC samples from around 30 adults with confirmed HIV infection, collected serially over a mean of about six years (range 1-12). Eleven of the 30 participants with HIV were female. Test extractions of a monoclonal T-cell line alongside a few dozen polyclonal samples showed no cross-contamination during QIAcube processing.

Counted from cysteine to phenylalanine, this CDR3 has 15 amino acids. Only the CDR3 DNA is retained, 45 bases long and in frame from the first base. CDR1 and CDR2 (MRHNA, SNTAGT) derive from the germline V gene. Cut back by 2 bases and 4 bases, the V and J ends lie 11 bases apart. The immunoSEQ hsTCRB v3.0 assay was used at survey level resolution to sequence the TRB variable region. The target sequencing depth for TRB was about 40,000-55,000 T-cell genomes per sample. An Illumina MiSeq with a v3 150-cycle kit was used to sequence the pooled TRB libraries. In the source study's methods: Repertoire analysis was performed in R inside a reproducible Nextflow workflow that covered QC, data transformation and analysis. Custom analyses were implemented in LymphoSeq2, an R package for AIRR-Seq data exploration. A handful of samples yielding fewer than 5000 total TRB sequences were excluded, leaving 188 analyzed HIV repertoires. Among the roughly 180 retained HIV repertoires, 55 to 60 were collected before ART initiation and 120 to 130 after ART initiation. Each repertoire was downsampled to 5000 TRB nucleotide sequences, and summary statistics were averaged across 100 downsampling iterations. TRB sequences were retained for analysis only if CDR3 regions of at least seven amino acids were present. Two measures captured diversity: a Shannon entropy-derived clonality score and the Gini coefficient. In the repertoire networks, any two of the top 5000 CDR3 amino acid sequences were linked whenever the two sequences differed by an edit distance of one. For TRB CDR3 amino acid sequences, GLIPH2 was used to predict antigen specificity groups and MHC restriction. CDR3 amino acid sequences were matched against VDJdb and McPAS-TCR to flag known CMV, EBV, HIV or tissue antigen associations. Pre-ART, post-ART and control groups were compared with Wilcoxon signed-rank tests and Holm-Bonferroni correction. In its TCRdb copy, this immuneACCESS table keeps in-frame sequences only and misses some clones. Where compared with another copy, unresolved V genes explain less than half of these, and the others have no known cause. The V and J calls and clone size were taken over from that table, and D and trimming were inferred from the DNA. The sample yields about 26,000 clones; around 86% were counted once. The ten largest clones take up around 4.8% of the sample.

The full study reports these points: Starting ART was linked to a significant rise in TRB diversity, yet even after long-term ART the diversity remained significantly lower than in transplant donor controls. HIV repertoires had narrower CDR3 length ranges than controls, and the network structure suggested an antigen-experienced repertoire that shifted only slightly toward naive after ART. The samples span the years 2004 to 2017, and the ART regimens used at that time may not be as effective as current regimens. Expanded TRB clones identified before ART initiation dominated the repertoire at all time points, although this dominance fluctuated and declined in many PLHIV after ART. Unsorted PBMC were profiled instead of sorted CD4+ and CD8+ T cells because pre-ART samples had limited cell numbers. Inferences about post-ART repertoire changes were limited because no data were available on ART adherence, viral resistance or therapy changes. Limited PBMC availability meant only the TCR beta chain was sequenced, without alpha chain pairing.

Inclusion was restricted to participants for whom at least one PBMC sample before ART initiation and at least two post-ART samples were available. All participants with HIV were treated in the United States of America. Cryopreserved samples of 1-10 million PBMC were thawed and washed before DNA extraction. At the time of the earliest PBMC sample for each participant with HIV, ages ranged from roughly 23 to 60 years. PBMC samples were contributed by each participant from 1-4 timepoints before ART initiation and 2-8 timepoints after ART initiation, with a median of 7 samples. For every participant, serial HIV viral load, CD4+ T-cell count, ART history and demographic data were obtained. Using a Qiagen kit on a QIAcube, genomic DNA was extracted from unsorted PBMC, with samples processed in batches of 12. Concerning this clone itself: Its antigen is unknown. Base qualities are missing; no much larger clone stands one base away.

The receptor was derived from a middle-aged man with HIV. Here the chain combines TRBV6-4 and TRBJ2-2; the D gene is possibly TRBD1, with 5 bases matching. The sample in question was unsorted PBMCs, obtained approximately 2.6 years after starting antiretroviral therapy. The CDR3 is CASSDGQGGTGELFF. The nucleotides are TGTGCCAGCAGTGACGGGCAGGGCGGCACCGGGGAGCTGTTTTTT.